The present TCR beta chain was sequenced within a study of blood T cell dynamics during melanoma immunotherapy. Profiled with immunoSEQ multiplex PCR; TCRdb holds only in-frame clones, not every one. The table includes 7,500 to 9,000 clones, approximately 85% detected once. The sample's time point: week 3, after first cycle of checkpoint inhibitor. No patient had earlier systemic cancer treatment, concurrent immunosuppressants, or another active cancer. The V and J ends lost 5 bases and 7 bases respectively, with 11 bases between them. The CDR3 runs to 13 residues. CDR1 LNHNV and CDR2 YYDKDF come from the germline V gene (reference sequence).

The sequence was collected from a human donor with melanoma. The V and J genes are TRBV15 and TRBJ1-4; D not resolved. This sample comprised blood, obtained from a patient treated with checkpoint blockade. CDR3 nucleotide sequence: TGTGCCACCAGCGCTCGGATGGGTGAAAAACTGTTTTTT. This translates into CATSARMGEKLFF.